One T cell receptor beta chain is described in this entry. As handled by the study authors: Estimation of nucleated cell counts was performed using reference gene primer amplification. TCRdb's copy holds only in-frame clones and misses some; the assay was immunoSEQ multiplex PCR. The V and J calls and the clone size are those of that table, but D and trimming were determined from the DNA. The sample includes fewer than 65,000 clones, about nine tenths of them seen just once. The record originates from a study of blood T cell repertoires in COVID-19. Study information: The United States, Italy and Spain provided the acute and convalescent COVID-19 samples. Sources were T cells, B-cell-depleted T cells, or PBMCs; the material itself was cDNA or gDNA.

The sequenced sample was peripheral blood. This clonotype was obtained from a woman aged 55-70 years with active or convalescent COVID-19.

CDR3 nucleotides: TGTGCCAGCAGTCCGAAGACAGGGACAGAGACCGGGGAGCTGTTTTTT. Its protein product is CASSPKTGTETGELFF. The chain is built from TRBV27 and TRBJ2-2; 7 nucleotides match TRBD1. Germline CDR1 MNHEY, CDR2 SMNVEV (reference sequence). V was clipped by 5 bases and J by 5 bases; unmatched bases: 11. This CDR3 has 16 amino acids.